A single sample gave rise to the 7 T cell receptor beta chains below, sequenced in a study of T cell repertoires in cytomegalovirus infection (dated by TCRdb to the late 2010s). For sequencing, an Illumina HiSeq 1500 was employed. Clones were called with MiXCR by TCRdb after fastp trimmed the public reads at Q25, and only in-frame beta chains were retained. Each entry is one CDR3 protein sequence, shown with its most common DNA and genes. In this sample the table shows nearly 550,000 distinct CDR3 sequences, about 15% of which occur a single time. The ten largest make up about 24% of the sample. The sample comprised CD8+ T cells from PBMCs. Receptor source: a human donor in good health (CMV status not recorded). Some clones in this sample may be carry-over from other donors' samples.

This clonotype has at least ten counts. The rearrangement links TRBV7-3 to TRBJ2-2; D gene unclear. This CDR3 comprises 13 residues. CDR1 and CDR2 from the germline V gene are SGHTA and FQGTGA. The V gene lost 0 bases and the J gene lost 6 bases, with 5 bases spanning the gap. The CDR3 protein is CASSLTEPGELFF. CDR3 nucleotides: TGTGCCAGCAGCTTAACGGAACCCGGGGAGCTGTTTTTT.

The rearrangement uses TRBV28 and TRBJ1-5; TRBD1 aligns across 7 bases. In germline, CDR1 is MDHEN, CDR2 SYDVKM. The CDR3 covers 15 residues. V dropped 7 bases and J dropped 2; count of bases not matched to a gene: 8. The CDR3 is CASIVTGSRNQPQHF. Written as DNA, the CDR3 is TGTGCCAGCATTGTGACAGGGTCGCGCAATCAGCCCCAGCATTTT. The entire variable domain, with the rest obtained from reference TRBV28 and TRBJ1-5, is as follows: DVKVTQSSRYLVKRTGEKVFLECVQDMDHENMFWYRQDPGLGLRLIYFSYDVKMKEKGDIPEGYSVSREKKERFSLILESASTNQTSMYLCASIVTGSRNQPQHFGDGTRLSIL.

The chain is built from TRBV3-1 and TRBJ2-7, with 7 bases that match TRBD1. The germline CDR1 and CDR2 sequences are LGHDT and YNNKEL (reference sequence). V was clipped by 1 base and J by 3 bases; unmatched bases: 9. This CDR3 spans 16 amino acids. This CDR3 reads CASSQGLWDSYYEQYF. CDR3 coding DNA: TGTGCCAGCAGCCAAGGCCTCTGGGACAGTTACTACGAGCAGTACTTC.

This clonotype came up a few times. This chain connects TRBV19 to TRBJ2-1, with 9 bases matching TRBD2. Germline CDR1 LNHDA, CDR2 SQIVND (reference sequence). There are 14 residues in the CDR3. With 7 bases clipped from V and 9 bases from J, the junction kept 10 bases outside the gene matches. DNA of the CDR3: TGTGCCAGTATGAGGCGGGGGGGCCCTCGTGAGCAGTTCTTC. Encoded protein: CASMRRGGPREQFF.

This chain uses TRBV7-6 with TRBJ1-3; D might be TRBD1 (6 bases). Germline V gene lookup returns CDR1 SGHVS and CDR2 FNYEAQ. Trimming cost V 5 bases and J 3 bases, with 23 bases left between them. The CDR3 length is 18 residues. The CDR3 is CASSSHSGQGHHGNTIYF. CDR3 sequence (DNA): TGTGCCAGCAGCAGCCATTCGGGACAAGGTCACCATGGAAACACCATATATTTT.

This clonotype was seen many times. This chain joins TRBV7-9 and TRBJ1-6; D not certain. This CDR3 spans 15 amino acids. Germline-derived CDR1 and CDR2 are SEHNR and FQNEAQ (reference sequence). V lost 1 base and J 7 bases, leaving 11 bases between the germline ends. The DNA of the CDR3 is TGTGCCAGCAGCTTAGAGAGGGTACGAAATTCACCCCTCCACTTT. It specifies CASSLERVRNSPLHF. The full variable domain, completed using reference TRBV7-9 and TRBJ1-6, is DTGVSQNPRHKITKRGQNVTFRCDPISEHNRLYWYRQTLGQGPEFLTYFQNEAQLEKSRLLSDRFSAERPKGSFSTLEIQRTEQGDSAMYLCASSLERVRNSPLHFGNGTRLTVT.

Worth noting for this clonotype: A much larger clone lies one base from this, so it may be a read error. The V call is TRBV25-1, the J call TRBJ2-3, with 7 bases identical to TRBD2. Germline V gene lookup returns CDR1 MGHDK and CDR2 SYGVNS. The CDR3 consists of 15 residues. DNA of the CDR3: TGTGCCAGCATGTTTGCGGGTGGGAGGGCAGATACGCAGTTTTTT. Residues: CASMFAGGRADTQFF. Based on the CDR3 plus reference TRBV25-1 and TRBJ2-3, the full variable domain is EADIYQTPRYLVIGTGKKITLECSQTMGHDKMYWYQQDPGMELHLIHYSYGVNSTEKGDLSSESTVSRIRTEHFPLTLESARPSHTSQYLCASMFAGGRADTQFFGPGTRLTVL.